This T cell receptor beta chain came from a study of blood T cell repertoires in COVID-19. Across the whole study: Samples came from the United States, Italy and Spain, spanning acute and convalescent COVID-19. PBMCs, B-cell-depleted T cells, or T cells were the source of the cDNA or gDNA that made up the material.

The CDR3 loop spans 14 amino acids. Trimming removed 5 bases at V and 8 bases at J, with 16 bases between. CDR1 SEHNR and CDR2 FQNEAQ come from the germline V gene (reference sequence). In the authors' methods: Nucleated cell number was recorded as an estimate derived from reference gene primer amplification. Method: immunoSEQ multiplex PCR; TCRdb's copy keeps in-frame clones and lacks some. D and trimming were read from the DNA, whereas the V and J calls and clone size are those reported in that table. The table lists 95,000 to 120,000 clones, 60% to 85% of them singletons. The chain recombines TRBV7-9 with TRBJ2-1; D possibly corresponds to TRBD1 (6 bases). This TCR was recovered from a woman aged 40-49 years with acute or convalescent COVID-19. The sample comprised peripheral blood. CDR3 sequence (DNA): TGTGCCAGCAGCGGGGGCGGAAGGGGCGATGAGCAGTTCTTC. It specifies CASSGGGRGDEQFF.